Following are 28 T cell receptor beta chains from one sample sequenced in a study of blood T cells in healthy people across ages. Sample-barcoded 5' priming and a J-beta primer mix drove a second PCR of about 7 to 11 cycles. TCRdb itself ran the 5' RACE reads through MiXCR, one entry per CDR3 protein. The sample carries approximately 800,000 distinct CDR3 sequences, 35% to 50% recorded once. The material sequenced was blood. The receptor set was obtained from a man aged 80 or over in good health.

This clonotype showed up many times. For the CDR3, the DNA is TGTGCCAGCAGTTCCACTAGGGAGCAGTACTTC. The encoded protein is CASSSTREQYF. This chain connects TRBV12-3 or TRBV12-4 to TRBJ2-7; D perhaps matches TRBD2 (5 bases). This CDR3 is 11 amino acids long. V gave up 4 bases and J gave up 7 bases, with 8 bases separating them.

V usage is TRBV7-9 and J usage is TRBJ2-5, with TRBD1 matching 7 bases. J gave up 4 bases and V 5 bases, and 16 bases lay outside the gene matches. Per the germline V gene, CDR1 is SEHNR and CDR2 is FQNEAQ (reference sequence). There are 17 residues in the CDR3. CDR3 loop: CASSLGTKQGVRETQYF. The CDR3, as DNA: TGTGCCAGCAGCCTGGGGACAAAGCAGGGGGTGAGAGAGACCCAGTACTTC.

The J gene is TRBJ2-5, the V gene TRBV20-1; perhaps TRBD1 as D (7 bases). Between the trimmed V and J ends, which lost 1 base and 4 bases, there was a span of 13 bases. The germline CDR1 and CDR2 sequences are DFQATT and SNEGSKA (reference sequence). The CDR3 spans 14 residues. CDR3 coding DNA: TGCAGTGCTAGAGGGGGGGACAGTAGAGAGACCCAGTACTTC. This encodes CSARGGDSRETQYF.

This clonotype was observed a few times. CDR3 in amino acids: CASSRTDRIEQYF. In DNA, the CDR3 is TGTGCCAGCAGTCGTACGGACAGAATCGAGCAGTACTTC. The rearrangement links TRBV12-3 or TRBV12-4 to TRBJ2-4, with TRBD1 as a possible D gene (6 bases). The DNA end favors TRBJ2-7, so the J call may be wrong. CDR3 size: 13 residues.

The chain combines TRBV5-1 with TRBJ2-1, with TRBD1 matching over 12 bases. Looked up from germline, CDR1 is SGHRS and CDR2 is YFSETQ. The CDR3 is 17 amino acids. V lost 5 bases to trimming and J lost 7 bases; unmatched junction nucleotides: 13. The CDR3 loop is CASSWDRGLLLQNEQFF. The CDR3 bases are TGCGCCAGCAGTTGGGACAGGGGGCTTCTTCTCCAAAATGAGCAGTTCTTC.

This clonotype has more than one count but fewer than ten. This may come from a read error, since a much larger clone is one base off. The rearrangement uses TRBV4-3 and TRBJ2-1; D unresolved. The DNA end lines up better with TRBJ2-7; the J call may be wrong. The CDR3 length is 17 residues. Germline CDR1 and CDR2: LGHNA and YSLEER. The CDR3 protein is CASSQDRRAIPTNEQYF. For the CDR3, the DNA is TGCGCCAGCAGCCAAGATCGTCGGGCTATACCTACAAATGAGCAGTACTTC.

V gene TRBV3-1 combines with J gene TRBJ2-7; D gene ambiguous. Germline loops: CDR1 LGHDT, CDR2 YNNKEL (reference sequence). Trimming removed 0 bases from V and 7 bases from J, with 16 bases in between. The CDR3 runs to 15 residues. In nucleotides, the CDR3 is TGTGCCAGCAGCCAAGAAGAACAGACCCCTCGAGAGCAGTACTTC. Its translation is CASSQEEQTPREQYF.

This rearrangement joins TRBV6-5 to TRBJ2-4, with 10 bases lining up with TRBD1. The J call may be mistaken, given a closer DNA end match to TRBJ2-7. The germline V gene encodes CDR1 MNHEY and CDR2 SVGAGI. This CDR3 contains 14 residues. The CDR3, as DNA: TGTGCCAGCAGTTACGGGACAGGGGAAAACGAGCAGTACTTC. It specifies CASSYGTGENEQYF.

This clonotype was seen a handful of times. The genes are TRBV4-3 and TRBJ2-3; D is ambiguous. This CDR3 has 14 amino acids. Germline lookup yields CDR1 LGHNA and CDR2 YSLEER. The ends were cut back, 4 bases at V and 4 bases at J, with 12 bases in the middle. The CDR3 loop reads CASSLRNWADTQYF. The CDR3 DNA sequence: TGCGCCAGCAGCCTGAGAAATTGGGCAGATACGCAGTATTTT.

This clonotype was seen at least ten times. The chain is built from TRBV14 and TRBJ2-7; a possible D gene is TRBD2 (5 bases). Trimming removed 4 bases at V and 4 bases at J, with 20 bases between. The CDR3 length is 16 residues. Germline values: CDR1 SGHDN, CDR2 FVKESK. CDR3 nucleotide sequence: TGTGCCAGCAGCCCCCGGGGTGGACTTGGATCTTACGAGCAGTACTTC. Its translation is CASSPRGGLGSYEQYF. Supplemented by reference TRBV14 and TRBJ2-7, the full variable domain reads EAGVTQFPSHSVIEKGQTVTLRCDPISGHDNLYWYRRVMGKEIKFLLHFVKESKQDESGMPNNRFLAERTGGTYSTLKVQPAELEDSGVYFCASSPRGGLGSYEQYFGPGTRLTVT.

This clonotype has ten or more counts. The CDR3, as DNA: TGTGCCAGCAGTTTTGGTGTACGGTACAATGAGCAGTTCTTC. Translating gives CASSFGVRYNEQFF. The chain employs TRBV12-3 or TRBV12-4 and TRBJ2-1; unclear D gene. V was cut by 3 bases and J by 4 bases, with 10 bases left in between. The CDR3 extends over 14 amino acids.

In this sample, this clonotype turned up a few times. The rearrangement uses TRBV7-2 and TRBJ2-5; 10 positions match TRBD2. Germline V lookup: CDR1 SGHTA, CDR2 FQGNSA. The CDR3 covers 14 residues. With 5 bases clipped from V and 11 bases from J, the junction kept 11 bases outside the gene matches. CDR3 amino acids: CASSLTSGKGEQYF. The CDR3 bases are TGTGCCAGCAGCCTAACTAGCGGGAAGGGGGAGCAGTACTTC.

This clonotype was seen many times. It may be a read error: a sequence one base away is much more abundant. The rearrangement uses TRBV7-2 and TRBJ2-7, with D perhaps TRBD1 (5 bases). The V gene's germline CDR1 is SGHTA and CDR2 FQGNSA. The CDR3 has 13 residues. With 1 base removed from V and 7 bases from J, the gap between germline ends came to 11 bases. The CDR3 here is CASSLGQSNEQYF. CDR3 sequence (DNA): TGTGCCAGCAGCTTAGGACAGTCCAATGAGCAGTACTTC.

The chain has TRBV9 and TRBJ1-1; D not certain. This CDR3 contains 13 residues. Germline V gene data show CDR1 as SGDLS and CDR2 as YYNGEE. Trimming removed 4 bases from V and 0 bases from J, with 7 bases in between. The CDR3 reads CASSPAVNTEAFF. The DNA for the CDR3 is TGTGCCAGCAGCCCGGCCGTGAACACTGAAGCTTTCTTT.

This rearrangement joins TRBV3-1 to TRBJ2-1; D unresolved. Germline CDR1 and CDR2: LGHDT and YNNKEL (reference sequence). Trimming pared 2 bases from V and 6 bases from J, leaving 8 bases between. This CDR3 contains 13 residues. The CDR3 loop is CASSQPSSNEQFF. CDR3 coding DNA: TGTGCCAGCAGCCAACCATCTAGCAATGAGCAGTTCTTC.

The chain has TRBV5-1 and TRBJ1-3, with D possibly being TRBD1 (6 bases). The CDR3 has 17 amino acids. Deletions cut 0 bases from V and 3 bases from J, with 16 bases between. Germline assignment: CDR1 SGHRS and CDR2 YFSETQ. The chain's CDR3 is CASSLGVRGIFGNTIYF. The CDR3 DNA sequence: TGCGCCAGCAGCTTGGGCGTCAGGGGAATTTTTGGAAACACCATATATTTT. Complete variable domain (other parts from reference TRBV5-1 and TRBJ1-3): KAGVTQTPRYLIKTRGQQVTLSCSPISGHRSVSWYQQTPGQGLQFLFEYFSETQRNKGNFPGRFSGRQFSNSRSEMNVSTLELGDSALYLCASSLGVRGIFGNTIYFGEGSWLTVV.

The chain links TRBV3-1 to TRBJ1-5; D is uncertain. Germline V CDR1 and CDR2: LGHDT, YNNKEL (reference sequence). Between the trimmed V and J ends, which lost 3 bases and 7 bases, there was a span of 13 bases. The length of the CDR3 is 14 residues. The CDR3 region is CASSQNAVGQPQHF. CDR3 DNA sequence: TGTGCCAGCAGCCAGAATGCGGTTGGGCAGCCCCAGCATTTT.

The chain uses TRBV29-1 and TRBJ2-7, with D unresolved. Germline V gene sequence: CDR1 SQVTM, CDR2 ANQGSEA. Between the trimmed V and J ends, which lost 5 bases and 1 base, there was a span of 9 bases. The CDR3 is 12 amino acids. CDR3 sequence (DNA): TGCAGCGTTCGAGTGGGTTCCTACGAGCAGTACTTC. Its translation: CSVRVGSYEQYF.

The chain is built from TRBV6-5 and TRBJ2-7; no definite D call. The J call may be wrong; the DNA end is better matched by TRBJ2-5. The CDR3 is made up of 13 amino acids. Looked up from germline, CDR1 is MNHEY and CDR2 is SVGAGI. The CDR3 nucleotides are TGTGCCAGCACGACATGGGGTTCGGAGACCCAGTACTTC. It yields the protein CASTTWGSETQYF.

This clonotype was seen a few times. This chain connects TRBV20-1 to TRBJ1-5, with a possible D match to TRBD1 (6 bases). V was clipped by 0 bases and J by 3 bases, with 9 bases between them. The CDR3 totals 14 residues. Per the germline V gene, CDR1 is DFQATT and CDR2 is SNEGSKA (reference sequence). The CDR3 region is CSAREQGNNQPQHF. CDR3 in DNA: TGCAGTGCTAGAGAACAGGGAAACAATCAGCCCCAGCATTTT.

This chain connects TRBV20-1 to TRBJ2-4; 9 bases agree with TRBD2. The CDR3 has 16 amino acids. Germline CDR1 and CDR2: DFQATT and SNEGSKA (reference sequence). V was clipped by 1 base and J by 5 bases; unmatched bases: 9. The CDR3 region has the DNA TGCAGTGCTAGAGGGGGGCTAGCGGGAACGGAAAACATTCAGTACTTC. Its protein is CSARGGLAGTENIQYF.

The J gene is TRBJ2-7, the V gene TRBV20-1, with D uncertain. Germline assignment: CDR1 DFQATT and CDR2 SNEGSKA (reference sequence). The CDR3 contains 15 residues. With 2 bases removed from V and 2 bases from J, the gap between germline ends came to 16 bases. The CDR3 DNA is TGCAGTGCTAGATATTACAGCGAAGGAACCTACGAGCAGTACTTC. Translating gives CSARYYSEGTYEQYF.

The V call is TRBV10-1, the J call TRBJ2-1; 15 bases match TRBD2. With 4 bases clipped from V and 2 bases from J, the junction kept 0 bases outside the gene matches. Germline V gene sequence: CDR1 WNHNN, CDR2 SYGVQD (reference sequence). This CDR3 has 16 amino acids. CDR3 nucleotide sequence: TGCGCCAGCAGTGGGACTAGCGGGGGGGCCTACAATGAGCAGTTCTTC. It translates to CASSGTSGGAYNEQFF.

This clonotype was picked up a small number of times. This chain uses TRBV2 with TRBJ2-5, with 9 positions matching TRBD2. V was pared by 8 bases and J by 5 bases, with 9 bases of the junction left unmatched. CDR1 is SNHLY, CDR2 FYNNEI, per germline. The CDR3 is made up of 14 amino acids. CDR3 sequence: CASGRSGRSETQYF. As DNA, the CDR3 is TGTGCCAGCGGGAGAAGCGGGAGGAGCGAGACCCAGTACTTC.

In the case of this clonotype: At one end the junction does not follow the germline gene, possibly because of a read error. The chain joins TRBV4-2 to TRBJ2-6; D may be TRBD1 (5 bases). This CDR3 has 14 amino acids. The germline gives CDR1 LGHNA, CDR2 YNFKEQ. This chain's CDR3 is CASSQYPGANALTF. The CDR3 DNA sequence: TGTGCCAGCAGCCAATACCCTGGGGCCAACGCCCTGACTTTC.

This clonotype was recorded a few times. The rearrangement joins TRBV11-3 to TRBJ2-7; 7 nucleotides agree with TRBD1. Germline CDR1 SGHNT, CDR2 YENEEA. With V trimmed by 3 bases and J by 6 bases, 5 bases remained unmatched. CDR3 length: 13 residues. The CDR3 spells CASSFGQAGEQYF. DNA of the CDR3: TGTGCCAGCAGCTTTGGACAGGCTGGCGAGCAGTACTTC.

CDR3 DNA: TGTGCCAGCAGCCGCCGGGGACCCCATACACGGTTCTTC. Protein: CASSRRGPHTRFF. The chain joins TRBV7-9 to TRBJ2-1; the D gene could be TRBD1 or TRBD2 (5 bases each). Per germline, CDR1 SEHNR and CDR2 FQNEAQ (reference sequence). The CDR3 contains 13 residues. Trimming took 5 bases from V and 15 from J, leaving 20 bases between them.

CDR3 coding DNA: TGCGCCAGCAGCTTGGCATGGCGGGGAGCCAAAAACATTCAGTACTTC. It translates to CASSLAWRGAKNIQYF. The rearrangement uses TRBV5-1 and TRBJ2-4, with TRBD2 as a possible D gene (6 bases). The germline V gene encodes CDR1 SGHRS and CDR2 YFSETQ. The ends were cut back, 0 bases at V and 0 bases at J, with 10 bases in the middle. This CDR3 contains 16 residues.